This is a list of T cell receptor beta chains from one sample in a study of T cell responses to AZD1222 COVID-19 vaccine. Assay used: immunoSEQ multiplex PCR; TCRdb lists only in-frame clones, some missing. The sample consists of 95,000 to 100,000 clones, about 86% of them appearing once. The sequences come from peripheral blood, collected on day 0 of AZD1222 vaccination. These TCRs come from an adult in good health. Both conserved end residues are part of each CDR3. Each record gives: clone size, J gene, V gene, D gene, CDR3 protein, CDR3 DNA. A D gene is named only where the DNA matches it firmly. Size is stated for part of the rows, as once, few or many counts, or as a class when the clone is expanded.

.	TRBJ1-1	TRBV30	.	CAWSVRRETEAFF	TGTGCCTGGAGTGTGAGAAGGGAAACTGAAGCTTTCTTT
.	TRBJ2-2	TRBV2	.	CASRGTAGLTGELFF	TGTGCCAGCAGAGGAACTGCGGGGCTCACCGGGGAGCTGTTTTTT
.	TRBJ2-3	TRBV6-1	TRBD2	CASSDGLAGSTDTQYF	TGTGCCAGCAGTGACGGACTAGCGGGGAGCACAGATACGCAGTATTTT
.	TRBJ2-2	TRBV18	.	CASSPPFTAGGGELFF	TGTGCCAGCTCACCACCCTTCACGGCCGGGGGCGGGGAGCTGTTTTTT
.	TRBJ1-2	TRBV28	TRBD1	CASSTTGNGYTF	TGTGCCAGCAGTACGACAGGGAATGGCTACACCTTC
.	TRBJ1-1	TRBV18	.	CASSPSTVVNTEAFF	TGTGCCAGCTCACCGTCGACAGTTGTCAACACTGAAGCTTTCTTT
.	TRBJ1-2	TRBV12-3/TRBV12-4	.	CASSATGNYGYTF	TGTGCCAGCAGTGCCACAGGGAACTATGGCTACACCTTC
.	TRBJ1-1	TRBV19	TRBD1	CASGGPNTEAFF	TGTGCCTCAGGGGGTCCGAACACTGAAGCTTTCTTT
.	TRBJ1-2	TRBV28	TRBD1	CASKPGQGSYGYTF	TGTGCCAGCAAGCCCGGACAGGGGAGCTATGGCTACACCTTC
medium-sized	TRBJ1-1	TRBV7-9	.	CASSHLNTEAFF	TGTGCCAGCAGCCACCTGAACACTGAAGCTTTCTTT
.	TRBJ1-1	TRBV7-8	TRBD1	CASSSGQPNTEAFF	TGTGCCAGCAGTTCGGGACAGCCGAACACTGAAGCTTTCTTT
once	TRBJ1-1	TRBV3-1/TRBV3-2	.	CASSVGGAEAFF	TGTGCCAGCAGCGTCGGAGGCGCTGAAGCTTTCTTT
few	TRBJ1-6	TRBV27	.	CASSYDSSYNSPLHF	TGTGCCAGCAGTTACGACAGCTCCTATAATTCACCCCTCCACTTT
once	TRBJ1-2	TRBV7-9	.	CASSLEAANYGYTF	TGTGCCAGCAGCTTAGAGGCAGCTAACTATGGCTACACCTTC
.	TRBJ1-5	TRBV7-8	.	CASSLVTGPLSSYNQPQHF	TGTGCCAGCAGCTTAGTCACAGGGCCTTTATCCTCTTACAATCAGCCCCAGCATTTT
.	TRBJ2-1	TRBV11-3	TRBD2	CASSLGGLAGNEQFF	TGTGCCAGCAGCTTAGGGGGACTAGCGGGAAATGAGCAGTTCTTC